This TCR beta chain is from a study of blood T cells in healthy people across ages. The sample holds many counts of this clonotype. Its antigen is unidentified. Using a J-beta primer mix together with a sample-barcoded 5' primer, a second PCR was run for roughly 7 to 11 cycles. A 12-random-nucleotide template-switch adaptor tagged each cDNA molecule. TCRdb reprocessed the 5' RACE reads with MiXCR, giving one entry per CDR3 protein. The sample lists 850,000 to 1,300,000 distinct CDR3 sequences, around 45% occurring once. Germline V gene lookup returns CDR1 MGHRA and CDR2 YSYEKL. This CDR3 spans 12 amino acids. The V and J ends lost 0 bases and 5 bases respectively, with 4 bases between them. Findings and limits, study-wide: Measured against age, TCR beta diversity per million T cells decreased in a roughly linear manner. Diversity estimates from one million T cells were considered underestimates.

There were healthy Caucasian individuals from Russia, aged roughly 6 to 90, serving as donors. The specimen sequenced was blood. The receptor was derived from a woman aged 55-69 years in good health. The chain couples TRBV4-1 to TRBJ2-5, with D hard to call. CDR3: CASSQDRETQYF. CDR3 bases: TGCGCCAGCAGCCAAGATAGGGAGACCCAGTACTTC.